This T cell receptor beta chain originates from a study of blood T cells in healthy people across ages (dated by TCRdb to 2015 to 2017). In terms of the full investigation: In model experiments, roughly one uniquely barcoded TCR beta cDNA molecule per two T cells was captured by template switching. Age-related changes in TCR beta repertoire diversity were measured in the study by deep sequencing normalized with unique cDNA molecular identifiers. Four age groups were formed from the donors: young (average about 15 years), middle-aged (around 41), aged (under 70) and long-lived (less than 85). To avoid experimental bias, donors of different ages were randomly spread across the sequencing lanes. The study analyzed two additional independent replicas of 1 million unique cDNA reads from the same blood draw for two donors, one aged 18 to 30 and one aged 80 or older.

To prepare the library, 5' RACE was applied. Sequencing used an Illumina HiSeq 2500. A second about 7 to 12 cycle PCR used a sample-barcoded 5' primer and a J-beta primer mix. A unique molecular identifier was introduced onto each TCR beta cDNA molecule by a template-switch 5' adaptor carrying 12 random nucleotides. Each sample yielded at least 3 million CDR3-containing paired-end reads. First-strand cDNA was synthesized from all RNA with the Mint cDNA synthesis kit, primed by a TRBC-specific oligonucleotide. Following uracil-DNA glycosylase treatment, all cDNA underwent a first 18-cycle PCR with the universal primers M1SS and BC2_uni_R. The study's processing was this. For normalization, 1 million high-quality reads, each with a distinct molecular identifier, were randomly selected from each sample. Instead of being binned into consensus sequences, reads that shared molecular identifiers were thrown out. MiTCR, run with a Q25 quality threshold and the strictest error-elimination algorithm, handled CDR3 identification, clonotype clustering and error correction. A nonparametric unseen species model using Euler transformation provided a lower-bound estimate of total TCR beta diversity. Through fastp at Q25 and MiXCR, TCRdb rebuilt clones from the public reads, retaining in-frame beta chains. Duplicate CDR3 protein sequences are folded into a single record with the most common DNA and genes. For this entry, the V and J calls and clone size follow TCRdb and not the study's own pipeline. A total of roughly 700,000 distinct CDR3 sequences appear in this sample, 49% of them only once. Around a third of the sample is in the top ten clones.

Systemically healthy Caucasian individuals from Russia, over 30 in total and aged about 6 to 100 years, were included as donors. Each donor gave roughly 11 milliliters of peripheral blood, drawn into EDTA-treated Vacutainer tubes. Ficoll-Paque density-gradient centrifugation was used to isolate PBMCs, with at least 6.5 million per sample. Total RNA, at least 6 micrograms per sample, was extracted from PBMCs with Trizol reagent. The percentages of naive CD45RAhigh/CD27high T cells were determined by flow cytometry on a PBMC aliquot from every donor. The full study reports these points: Observed TCR beta diversity per million T cells fell roughly linearly with age, and a significant reduction was already apparent by age about 43. The long-lived group showed more naive CD4+ T cells, fewer expanded clones and increased TCR diversity than the aged group, suggesting age selection. Estimates of total diversity from one million sequenced T cells were regarded as lower bounds and underestimates. Since profiling was done on bulk unsorted PBMCs, naive and antigen-experienced compartments could not be conclusively compared. The percentage of naive T cells measured by flow cytometry correlated strongly with observed TCR beta diversity. The CMV infection status of donors was not known, potentially confounding age-related changes in expanded clonotypes.

Turning to this clonotype: Its antigen is still unknown. The sample holds no much larger clone one base away, and base qualities are not on file.

The sample taken for sequencing was blood. The source of this sequence is an older woman in good health.

The CDR3 sequence is CASSFKGPEYPYEQYF. The DNA reads as follows: TGTGCCAGCAGCTTCAAGGGGCCCGAATACCCCTACGAGCAGTACTTC. Here the chain combines TRBV5-6 and TRBJ2-7; TRBD1 is possibly the D segment (5 matching bases). Including cysteine and phenylalanine, the CDR3 has 16 amino acids. Of the read, only the CDR3 DNA is kept; its 48 bases are in frame from base 1. At the junction V is shortened by 2 bases and J by 2 bases, with 17 bases in between. The CDR1 and CDR2 encoded by the germline V gene are SGHDT and YYEEEE.